The clone carrying this T cell receptor beta chain has only one observation. The entry originates in a study of blood T cell repertoires in COVID-19. The table came from immunoSEQ multiplex PCR; TCRdb's copy has only in-frame clones and leaves some out. The sample records 250,000 to 350,000 clones, about 93% being singletons. The sample was peripheral blood. The clonotype was recovered from a woman aged 25 to 45 with COVID-19, enrolled during active disease.

CDR3 nucleotides: TGTGCCAGCAGCCGAGGGCTCGACGTTGAGACCCAGTACTTC. This codes for CASSRGLDVETQYF. The V gene is TRBV11-1, the J gene TRBJ2-5; perhaps TRBD2 as D (5 bases). V was trimmed by 5 bases and J by 5 bases, leaving 15 bases between them. The CDR3 spans 14 residues. Germline loops: CDR1 SGHAT, CDR2 FQDESV (reference sequence).